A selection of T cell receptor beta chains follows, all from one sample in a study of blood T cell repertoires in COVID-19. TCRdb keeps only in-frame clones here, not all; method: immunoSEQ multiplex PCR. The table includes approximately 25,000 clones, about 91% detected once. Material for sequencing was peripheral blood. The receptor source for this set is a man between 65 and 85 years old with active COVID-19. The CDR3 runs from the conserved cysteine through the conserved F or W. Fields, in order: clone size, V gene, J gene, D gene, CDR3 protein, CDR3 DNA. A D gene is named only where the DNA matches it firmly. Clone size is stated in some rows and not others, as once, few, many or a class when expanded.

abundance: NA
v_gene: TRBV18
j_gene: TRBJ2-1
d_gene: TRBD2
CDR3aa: CASDSSGSYNEQFF
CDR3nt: TGTGCCAGCGACTCCAGCGGGAGTTACAATGAGCAGTTCTTC

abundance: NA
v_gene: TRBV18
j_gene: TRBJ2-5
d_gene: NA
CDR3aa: CASSPLHGETQYF
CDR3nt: TGTGCCAGCTCACCTCTTCATGGCGAGACCCAGTACTTC

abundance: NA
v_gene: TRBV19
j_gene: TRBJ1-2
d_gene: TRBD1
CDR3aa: CASSTWDSRNYGYTF
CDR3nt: TGTGCCAGTAGTACCTGGGACAGCCGTAACTATGGCTACACCTTC

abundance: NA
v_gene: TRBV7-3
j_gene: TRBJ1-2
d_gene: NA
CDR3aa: CASSSPGRRDYGYTF
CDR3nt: TGTGCCAGCAGCAGCCCGGGGAGGCGGGACTATGGCTACACCTTC

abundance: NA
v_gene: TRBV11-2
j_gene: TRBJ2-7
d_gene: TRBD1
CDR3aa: CASSFGTGVIYEQYF
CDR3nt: TGTGCCAGCAGCTTCGGTACAGGGGTTATCTACGAGCAGTACTTC

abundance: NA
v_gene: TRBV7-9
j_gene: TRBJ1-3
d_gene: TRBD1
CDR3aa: CASSRTGVGNTIYF
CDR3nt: TGTGCCAGCAGCCGGACAGGGGTCGGAAACACCATATATTTT

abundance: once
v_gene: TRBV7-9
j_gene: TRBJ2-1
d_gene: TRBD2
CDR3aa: CASSLALAGVYEQFF
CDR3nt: TGTGCCAGCAGCTTAGCGCTAGCGGGAGTTTATGAGCAGTTCTTC

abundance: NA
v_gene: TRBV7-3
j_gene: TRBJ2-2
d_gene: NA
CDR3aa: CASSLAVNTGELFF
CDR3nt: TGTGCCAGCAGCTTAGCGGTAAACACCGGGGAGCTGTTTTTT

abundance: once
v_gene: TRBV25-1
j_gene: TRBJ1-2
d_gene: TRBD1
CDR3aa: CASSWTGVLSGYTF
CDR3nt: TGTGCCAGCAGTTGGACAGGGGTATTGAGTGGCTACACCTTC

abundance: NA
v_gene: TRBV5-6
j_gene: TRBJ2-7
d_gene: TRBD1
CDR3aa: CASSNLEGALGEQYF
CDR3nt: TGTGCCAGCAGTAATTTAGAGGGGGCATTGGGTGAGCAGTACTTC

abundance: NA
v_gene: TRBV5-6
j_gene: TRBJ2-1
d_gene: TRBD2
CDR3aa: CASSPITSGSGRYNEQFF
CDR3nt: TGTGCCAGCAGCCCGATTACTAGCGGGAGTGGGAGGTACAATGAGCAGTTCTTC

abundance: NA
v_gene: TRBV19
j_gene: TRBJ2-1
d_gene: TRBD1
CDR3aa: CASSNGQVLSLVNEQFF
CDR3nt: TGTGCCAGTAGTAATGGACAGGTCTTGTCTCTGGTCAATGAGCAGTTCTTC

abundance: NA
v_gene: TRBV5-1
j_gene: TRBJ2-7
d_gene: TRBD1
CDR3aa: CASSSSGQGSREQYF
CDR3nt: TGCGCCAGCAGCTCCTCCGGACAGGGGTCTAGAGAGCAGTACTTC

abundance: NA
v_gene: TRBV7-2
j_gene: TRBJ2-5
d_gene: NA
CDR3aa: CASSRPQGNQETQYF
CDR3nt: TGTGCCAGCAGCCGCCCCCAGGGAAATCAAGAGACCCAGTACTTC

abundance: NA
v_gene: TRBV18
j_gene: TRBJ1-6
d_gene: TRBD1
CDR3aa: CASQKGTGNSPLHF
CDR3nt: TGTGCCAGCCAGAAAGGGACAGGGAACTCACCCCTCCACTTT

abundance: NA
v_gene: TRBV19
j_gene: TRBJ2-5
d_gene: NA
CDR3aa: CASSKQSGSWETQYF
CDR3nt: TGTGCCAGTAGTAAACAATCAGGGTCCTGGGAGACCCAGTACTTC

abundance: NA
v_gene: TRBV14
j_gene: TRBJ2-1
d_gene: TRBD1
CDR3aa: CASSLRTGYNEQFF
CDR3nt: TGTGCCAGCAGCTTACGGACAGGGTACAATGAGCAGTTCTTC

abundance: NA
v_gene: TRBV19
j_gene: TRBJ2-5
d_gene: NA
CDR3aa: CASSRQYQETQYF
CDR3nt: TGTGCCAGTAGTAGACAGTACCAAGAGACCCAGTACTTC

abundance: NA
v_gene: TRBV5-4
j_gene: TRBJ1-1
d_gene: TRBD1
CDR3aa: CASSSTGTVNTEAFF
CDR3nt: TGTGCCAGCAGCTCGACAGGGACGGTGAACACTGAAGCTTTCTTT

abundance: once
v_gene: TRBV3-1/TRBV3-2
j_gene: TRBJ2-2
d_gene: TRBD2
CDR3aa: CASSPSWGGGGRSGELFF
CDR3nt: TGTGCCAGCAGCCCGAGTTGGGGAGGCGGGGGTCGGTCCGGGGAGCTGTTTTTT

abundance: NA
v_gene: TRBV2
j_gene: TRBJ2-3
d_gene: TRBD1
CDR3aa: CADRETGGSGTQYF
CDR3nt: TGTGCCGACAGGGAGACAGGGGGCTCGGGGACGCAGTATTTT

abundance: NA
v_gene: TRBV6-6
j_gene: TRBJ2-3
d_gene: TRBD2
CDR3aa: CASRPTRTSGRDVEYF
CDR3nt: TGTGCCAGCAGACCTACAAGGACTAGCGGGAGAGACGTGGAGTATTTT

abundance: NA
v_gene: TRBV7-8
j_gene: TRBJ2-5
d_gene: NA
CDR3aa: CASSPPRWDNQETQYF
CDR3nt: TGTGCCAGCAGCCCCCCCAGGTGGGACAACCAAGAGACCCAGTACTTC

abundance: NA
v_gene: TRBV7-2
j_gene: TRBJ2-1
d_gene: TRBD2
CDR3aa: CASSAPSGLATYNEQFF
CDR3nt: TGTGCCAGCAGCGCTCCTAGTGGACTAGCGACATACAATGAGCAGTTCTTC

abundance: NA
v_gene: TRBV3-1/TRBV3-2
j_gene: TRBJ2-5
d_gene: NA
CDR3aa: CASSRTADGTQYF
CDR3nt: TGTGCCAGCAGCCGGACAGCCGATGGGACCCAGTACTTC

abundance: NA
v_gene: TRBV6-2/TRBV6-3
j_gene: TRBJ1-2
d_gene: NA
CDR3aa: CASSYSGRANYGYTF
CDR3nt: TGTGCCAGCAGTTACTCAGGGAGAGCTAACTATGGCTACACCTTC

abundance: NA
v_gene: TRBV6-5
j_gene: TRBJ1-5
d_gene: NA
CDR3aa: CASSLTRSNQPQHF
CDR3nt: TGTGCCAGCAGCTTAACGCGAAGCAATCAGCCCCAGCATTTT

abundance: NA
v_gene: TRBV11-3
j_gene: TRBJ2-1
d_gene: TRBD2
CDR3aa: CASSLLAGGDNEQFF
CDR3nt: TGTGCCAGCAGCCTTCTAGCGGGAGGGGACAATGAGCAGTTCTTC

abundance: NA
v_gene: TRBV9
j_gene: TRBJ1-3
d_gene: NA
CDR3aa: CASSVGTGGNTIYF
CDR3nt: TGTGCCAGCAGCGTAGGAACAGGTGGAAACACCATATATTTT

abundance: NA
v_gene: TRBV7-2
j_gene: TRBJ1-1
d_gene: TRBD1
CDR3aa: CASSLEGHRGTEAFF
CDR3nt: TGTGCCAGCAGCTTAGAGGGTCACAGGGGGACTGAAGCTTTCTTT

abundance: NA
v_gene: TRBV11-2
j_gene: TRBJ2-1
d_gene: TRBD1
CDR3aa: CASSPSLGTAYNEQFF
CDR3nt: TGTGCCAGCAGCCCCTCCTTAGGGACAGCCTACAATGAGCAGTTCTTC

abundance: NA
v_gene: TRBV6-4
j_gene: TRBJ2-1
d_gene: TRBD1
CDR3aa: CASSYETGGNEQFF
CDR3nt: TGTGCCAGCAGTTACGAGACAGGGGGTAATGAGCAGTTCTTC

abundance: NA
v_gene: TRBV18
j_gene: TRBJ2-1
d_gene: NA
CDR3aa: CASSPPRTRSPLYNEQFF
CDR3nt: TGTGCCAGCTCACCACCCCGAACTAGGTCCCCCCTCTACAATGAGCAGTTCTTC

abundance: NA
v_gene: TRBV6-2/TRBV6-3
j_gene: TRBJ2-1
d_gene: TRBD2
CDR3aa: CASSDSGGPYNEQFF
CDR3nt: TGTGCCAGCAGCGACAGCGGGGGGCCCTACAATGAGCAGTTCTTC

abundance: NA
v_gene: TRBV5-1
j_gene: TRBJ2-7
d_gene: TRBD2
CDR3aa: CASSFTGGLNEQYF
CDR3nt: TGCGCCAGCAGCTTTACGGGGGGTCTTAACGAGCAGTACTTC

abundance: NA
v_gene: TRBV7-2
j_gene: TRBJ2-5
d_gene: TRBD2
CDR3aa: CASSSPLAEQETQYF
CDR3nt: TGTGCCAGCAGTTCCCCACTAGCGGAGCAAGAGACCCAGTACTTC

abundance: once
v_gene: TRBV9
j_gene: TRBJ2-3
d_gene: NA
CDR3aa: CASRSVLPLGTDTQYF
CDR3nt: TGTGCCAGCAGATCGGTGCTACCGTTGGGCACAGATACGCAGTATTTT

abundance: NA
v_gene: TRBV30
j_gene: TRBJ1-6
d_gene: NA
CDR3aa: CAWKQHRDSPLHF
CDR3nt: TGTGCCTGGAAGCAACACAGGGATTCACCCCTCCACTTT

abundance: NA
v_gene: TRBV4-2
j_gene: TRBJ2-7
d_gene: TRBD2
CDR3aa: CASSQEDGRVYERYF
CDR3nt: TGTGCCAGCAGCCAAGAGGACGGGAGGGTCTACGAGCGGTACTTC

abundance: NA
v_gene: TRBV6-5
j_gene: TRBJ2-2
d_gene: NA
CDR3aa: CASSYEMVFSGELFF
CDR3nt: TGTGCCAGCAGTTACGAGATGGTTTTCTCCGGGGAGCTGTTTTTT

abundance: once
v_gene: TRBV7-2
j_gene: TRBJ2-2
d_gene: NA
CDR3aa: CASSSQTSGELFF
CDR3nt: TGTGCCAGCAGCTCACAAACTAGCGGGGAGCTGTTTTTT

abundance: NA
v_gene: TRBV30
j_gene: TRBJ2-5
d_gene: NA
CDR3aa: CAWNRPPPGTQYF
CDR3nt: TGTGCCTGGAACAGGCCTCCCCCAGGTACCCAGTACTTC

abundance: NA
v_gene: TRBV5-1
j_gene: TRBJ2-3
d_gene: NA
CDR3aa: CASRLGGGGTDTQYF
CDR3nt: TGCGCCAGCAGACTGGGAGGTGGGGGAACAGATACGCAGTATTTT

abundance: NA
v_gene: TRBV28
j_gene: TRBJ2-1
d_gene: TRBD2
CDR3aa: CASSPSGRTYNEQFF
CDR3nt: TGTGCCAGCAGCCCTAGCGGGAGAACCTACAATGAGCAGTTCTTC

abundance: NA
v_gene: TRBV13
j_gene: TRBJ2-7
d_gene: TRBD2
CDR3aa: CASSLTSGGSYEQYF
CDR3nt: TGTGCCAGCAGCTTGACTAGCGGGGGATCCTACGAGCAGTACTTC

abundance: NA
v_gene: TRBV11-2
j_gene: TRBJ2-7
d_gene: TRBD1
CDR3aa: CASSLTGTGTYEQYF
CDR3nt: TGTGCCAGCAGTTTGACCGGGACAGGGACCTACGAGCAGTACTTC

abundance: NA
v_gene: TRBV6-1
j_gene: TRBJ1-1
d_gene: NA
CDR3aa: CASSKDWNTEAFF
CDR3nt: TGTGCCAGCAGTAAGGACTGGAACACTGAAGCTTTCTTT

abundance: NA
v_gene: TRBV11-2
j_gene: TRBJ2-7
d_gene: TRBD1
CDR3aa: CASGTGIYEQYF
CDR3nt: TGCGCCAGCGGGACAGGGATATACGAGCAGTACTTC

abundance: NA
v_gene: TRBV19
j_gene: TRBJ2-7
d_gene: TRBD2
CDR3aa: CASSISGSINEQYF
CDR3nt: TGTGCCAGTAGTATAAGCGGGAGTATTAACGAGCAGTACTTC

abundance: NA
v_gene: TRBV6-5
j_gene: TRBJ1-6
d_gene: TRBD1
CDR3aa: CASRRQDRGNSPLHF
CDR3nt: TGTGCCAGCAGAAGACAGGACAGGGGTAATTCACCCCTCCACTTT

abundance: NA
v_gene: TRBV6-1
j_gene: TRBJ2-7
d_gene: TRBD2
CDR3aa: CASSDWPPGGAEEQYF
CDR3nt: TGTGCCAGCAGTGATTGGCCCCCGGGGGGGGCGGAGGAGCAGTACTTC

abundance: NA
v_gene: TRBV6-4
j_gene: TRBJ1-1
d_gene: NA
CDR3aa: CASSDTDSNTEAFF
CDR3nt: TGTGCCAGCAGTGACACGGACAGCAACACTGAAGCTTTCTTT

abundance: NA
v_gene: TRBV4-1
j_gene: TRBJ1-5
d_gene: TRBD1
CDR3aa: CASRRTGGVNSGQPQHF
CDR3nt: TGCGCCAGCAGGCGGACAGGGGGCGTGAATTCGGGTCAGCCCCAGCATTTT

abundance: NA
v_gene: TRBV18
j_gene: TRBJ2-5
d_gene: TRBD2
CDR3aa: CASSGTSGEETQYF
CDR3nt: TGTGCCAGCTCGGGGACTAGCGGGGAAGAGACCCAGTACTTC

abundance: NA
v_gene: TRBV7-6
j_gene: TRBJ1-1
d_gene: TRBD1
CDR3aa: CASSMTGTAEAFF
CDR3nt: TGTGCCAGCAGCATGACAGGGACAGCTGAAGCTTTCTTT

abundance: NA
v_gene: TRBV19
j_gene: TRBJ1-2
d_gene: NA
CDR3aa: CASSEGLYSYGYTF
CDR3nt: TGTGCCAGTAGTGAGGGATTGTACTCCTATGGCTACACCTTC